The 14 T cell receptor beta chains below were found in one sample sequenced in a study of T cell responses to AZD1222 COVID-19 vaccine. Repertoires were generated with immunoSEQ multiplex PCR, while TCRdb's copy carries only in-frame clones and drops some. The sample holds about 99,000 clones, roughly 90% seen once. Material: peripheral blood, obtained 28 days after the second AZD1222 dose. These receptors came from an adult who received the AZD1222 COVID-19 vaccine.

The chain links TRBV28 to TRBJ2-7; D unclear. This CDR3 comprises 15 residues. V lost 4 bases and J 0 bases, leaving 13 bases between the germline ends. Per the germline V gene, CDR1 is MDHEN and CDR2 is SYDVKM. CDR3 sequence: CASSSPTSHSYEQYF. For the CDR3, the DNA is TGTGCCAGCAGTTCCCCCACCTCTCACTCCTACGAGCAGTACTTC.

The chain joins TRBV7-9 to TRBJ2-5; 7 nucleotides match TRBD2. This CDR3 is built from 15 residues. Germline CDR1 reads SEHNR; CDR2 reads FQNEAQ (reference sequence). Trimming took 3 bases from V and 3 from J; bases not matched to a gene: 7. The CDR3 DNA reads TGTGCCAGCAGCTTTAGAGGGAGGGCCGAAGAGACCCAGTACTTC. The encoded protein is CASSFRGRAEETQYF.

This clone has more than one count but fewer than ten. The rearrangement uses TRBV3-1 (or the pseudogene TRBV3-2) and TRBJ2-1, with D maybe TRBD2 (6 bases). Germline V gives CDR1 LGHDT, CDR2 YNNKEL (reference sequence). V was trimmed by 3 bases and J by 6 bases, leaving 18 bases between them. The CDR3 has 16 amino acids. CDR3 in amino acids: CASSHNPGDGGNEQFF. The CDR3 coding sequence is TGTGCCAGCAGCCACAACCCGGGGGATGGAGGCAATGAGCAGTTCTTC.

CDR3: CATSAGFPYGYTF. The CDR3 DNA sequence: TGTGCCACCAGTGCCGGATTCCCCTATGGCTACACCTTC. The V and J genes are TRBV24-1 and TRBJ1-2; D ambiguous. Trimming removed 5 bases at V and 4 bases at J, with 10 bases between. CDR1 is KGHDR and CDR2 is SFDVKD in the germline V gene. The CDR3 is made up of 13 amino acids.

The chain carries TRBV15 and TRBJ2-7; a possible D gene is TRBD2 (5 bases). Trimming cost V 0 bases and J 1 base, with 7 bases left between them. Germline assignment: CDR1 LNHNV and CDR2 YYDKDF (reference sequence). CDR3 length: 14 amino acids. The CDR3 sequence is CATSRDRGSYEQYF. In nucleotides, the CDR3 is TGTGCCACCAGCAGAGATCGGGGTTCCTACGAGCAGTACTTC.

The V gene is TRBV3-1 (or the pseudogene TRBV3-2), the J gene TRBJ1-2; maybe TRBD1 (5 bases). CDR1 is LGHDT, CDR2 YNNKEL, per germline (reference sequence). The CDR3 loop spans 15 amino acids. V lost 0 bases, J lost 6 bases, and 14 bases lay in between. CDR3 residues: CASSQDKGRRDGYTF. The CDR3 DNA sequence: TGTGCCAGCAGCCAAGATAAGGGACGGAGGGATGGCTACACCTTC.

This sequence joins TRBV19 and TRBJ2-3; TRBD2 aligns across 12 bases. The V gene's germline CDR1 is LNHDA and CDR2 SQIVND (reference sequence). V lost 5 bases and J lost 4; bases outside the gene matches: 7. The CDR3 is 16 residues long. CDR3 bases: TGTGCCAGTAGTGGACGGACTAGCGGGACATCAGATACGCAGTATTTT. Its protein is CASSGRTSGTSDTQYF. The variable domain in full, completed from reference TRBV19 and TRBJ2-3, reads DGGITQSPKYLFRKEGQNVTLSCEQNLNHDAMYWYRQDPGQGLRLIYYSQIVNDFQKGDIAEGYSVSREKKESFPLTVTSAQKNPTAFYLCASSGRTSGTSDTQYFGPGTRLTVL.

This CDR3 reads CASSFGARGYTF. Written as DNA, the CDR3 is TGTGCCAGCAGCTTCGGGGCGCGGGGCTACACCTTC. The V gene is TRBV11-2, the J gene TRBJ1-2; a possible D gene is TRBD1 (5 bases). Germline CDR1 SGHAT, CDR2 FQNNGV. CDR3 length: 12 residues. V was shortened by 3 bases and J by 8 bases, with 10 bases between the two germline ends.

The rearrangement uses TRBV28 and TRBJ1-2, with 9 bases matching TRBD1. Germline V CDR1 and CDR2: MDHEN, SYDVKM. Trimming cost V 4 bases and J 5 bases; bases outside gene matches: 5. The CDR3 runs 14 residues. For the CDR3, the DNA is TGTGCCAGCAGTTCCGGACAGGGGAAATATGGCTACACCTTC. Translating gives CASSSGQGKYGYTF.

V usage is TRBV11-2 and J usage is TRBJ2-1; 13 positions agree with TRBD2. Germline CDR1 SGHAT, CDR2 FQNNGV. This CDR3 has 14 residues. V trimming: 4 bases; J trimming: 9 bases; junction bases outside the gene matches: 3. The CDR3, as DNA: TGTGCCAGCAGCTCACTAGCGGGAGGGACTGAGCAGTTCTTC. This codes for CASSSLAGGTEQFF.

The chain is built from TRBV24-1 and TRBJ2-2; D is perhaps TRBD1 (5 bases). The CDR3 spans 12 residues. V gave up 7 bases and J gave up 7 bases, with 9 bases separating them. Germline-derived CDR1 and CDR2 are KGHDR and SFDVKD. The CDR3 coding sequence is TGTGCCACCAGCCAGGGCTACGGGGAGCTGTTTTTT. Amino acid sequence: CATSQGYGELFF.

CDR3 region: CASSPSGSSTDTQYF. The CDR3 DNA reads as TGTGCCAGCTCACCTAGCGGGAGCAGCACAGATACGCAGTATTTT. The rearrangement uses TRBV18 and TRBJ2-3; 9 bases are shared with TRBD2. The V gene end was trimmed by 3 bases and the J gene end by 0 bases; junction bases not matched to a gene: 1. CDR3 length equals 15 residues. From germline, CDR1 is KGHSH and CDR2 LQKENI.

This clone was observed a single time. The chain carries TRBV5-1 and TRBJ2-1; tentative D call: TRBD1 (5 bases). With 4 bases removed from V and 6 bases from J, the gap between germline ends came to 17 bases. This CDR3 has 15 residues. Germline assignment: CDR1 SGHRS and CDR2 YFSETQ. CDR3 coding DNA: TGCGCCAGCAGCCCCTGGGGCGCTACCGGCAATGAGCAGTTCTTC. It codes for CASSPWGATGNEQFF.

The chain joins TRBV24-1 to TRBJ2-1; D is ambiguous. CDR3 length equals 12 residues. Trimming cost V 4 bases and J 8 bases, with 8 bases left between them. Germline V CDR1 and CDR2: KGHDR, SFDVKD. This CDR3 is CATSEFVHEQFF. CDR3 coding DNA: TGTGCCACCAGTGAATTCGTCCATGAGCAGTTCTTC.